This TCR beta chain comes out of a study of beta chain features in type 1 diabetes. Study conclusions and caveats: A potential influence of HLA type upon TCRB rearrangement remained unresolved herein. Shortening that was moderate but significant affected the TCRB CDR3s of Type 1 diabetes patients in all four CD4+ subsets. Overrepresentation of cells with high TCR expression could result from cDNA sequencing. Type 1 diabetes patients showed fewer insertions and more deletions at VDJ junctions.

In this sample, this clone turned up a few times. The antigen remains undetermined. CD45RO/CCR7/CD25/CD127/CD95/CD27 staining was used to isolate CD4+ naive, central memory, regulatory and stem cell-like memory cells by sorting. Trimming left V 4 bases short and J 5 bases short, with 17 bases between. The CDR3 consists of 15 residues. CDR1 is SGHAT and CDR2 is FQNNGV in the germline V gene. Expressed TCRB transcripts were sequenced because the entire RNA isolate underwent reverse transcription. Sequenced by immunoSEQ multiplex PCR; TCRdb stores in-frame clones only, minus some. The table records about 170,000 clones, approximately 8% of them present only once.

The sequence came from a middle-aged woman with type 1 diabetes. Specimen: central memory CD4+ T cells from blood. V and J are TRBV11-2 and TRBJ1-2, with D tentatively TRBD1 (5 bases). CDR3 sequence: CASSSGLGLQYGYTF. The CDR3 DNA follows: TGTGCCAGCAGCTCCGGATTGGGGCTGCAATATGGCTACACCTTC.